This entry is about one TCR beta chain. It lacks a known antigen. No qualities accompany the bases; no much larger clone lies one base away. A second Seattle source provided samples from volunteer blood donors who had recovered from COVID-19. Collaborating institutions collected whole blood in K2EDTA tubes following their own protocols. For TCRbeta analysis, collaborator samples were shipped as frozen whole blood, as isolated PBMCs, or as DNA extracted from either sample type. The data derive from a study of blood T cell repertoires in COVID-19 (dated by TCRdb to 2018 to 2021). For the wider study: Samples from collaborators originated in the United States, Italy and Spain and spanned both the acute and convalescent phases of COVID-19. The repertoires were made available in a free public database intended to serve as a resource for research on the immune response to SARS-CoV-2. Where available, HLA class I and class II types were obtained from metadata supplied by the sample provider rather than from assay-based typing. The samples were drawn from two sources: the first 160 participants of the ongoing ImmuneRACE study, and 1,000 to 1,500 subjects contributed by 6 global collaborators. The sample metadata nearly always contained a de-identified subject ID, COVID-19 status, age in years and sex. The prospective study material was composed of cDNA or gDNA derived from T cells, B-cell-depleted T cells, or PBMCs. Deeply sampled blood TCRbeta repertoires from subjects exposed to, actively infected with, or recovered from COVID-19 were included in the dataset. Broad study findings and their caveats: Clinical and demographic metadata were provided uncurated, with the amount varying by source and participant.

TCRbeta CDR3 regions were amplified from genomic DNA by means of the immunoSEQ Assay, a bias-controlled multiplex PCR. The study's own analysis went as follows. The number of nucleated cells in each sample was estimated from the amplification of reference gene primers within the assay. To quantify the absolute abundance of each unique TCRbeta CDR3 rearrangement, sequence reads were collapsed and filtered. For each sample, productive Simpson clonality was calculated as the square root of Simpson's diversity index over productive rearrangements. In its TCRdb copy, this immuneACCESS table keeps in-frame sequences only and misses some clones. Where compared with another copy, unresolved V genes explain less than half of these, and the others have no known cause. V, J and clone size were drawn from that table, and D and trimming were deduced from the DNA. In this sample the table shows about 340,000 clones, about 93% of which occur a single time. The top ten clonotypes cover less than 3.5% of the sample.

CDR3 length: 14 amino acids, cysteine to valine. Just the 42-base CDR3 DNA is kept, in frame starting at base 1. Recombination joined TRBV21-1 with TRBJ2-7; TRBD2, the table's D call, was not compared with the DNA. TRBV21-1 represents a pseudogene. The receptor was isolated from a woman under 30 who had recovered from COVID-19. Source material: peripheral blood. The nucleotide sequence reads TGTGCCAAGGACTCGGGCGGGAGGGCCTACGAGCAGTACGTC. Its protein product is CAKDSGGRAYEQYV.